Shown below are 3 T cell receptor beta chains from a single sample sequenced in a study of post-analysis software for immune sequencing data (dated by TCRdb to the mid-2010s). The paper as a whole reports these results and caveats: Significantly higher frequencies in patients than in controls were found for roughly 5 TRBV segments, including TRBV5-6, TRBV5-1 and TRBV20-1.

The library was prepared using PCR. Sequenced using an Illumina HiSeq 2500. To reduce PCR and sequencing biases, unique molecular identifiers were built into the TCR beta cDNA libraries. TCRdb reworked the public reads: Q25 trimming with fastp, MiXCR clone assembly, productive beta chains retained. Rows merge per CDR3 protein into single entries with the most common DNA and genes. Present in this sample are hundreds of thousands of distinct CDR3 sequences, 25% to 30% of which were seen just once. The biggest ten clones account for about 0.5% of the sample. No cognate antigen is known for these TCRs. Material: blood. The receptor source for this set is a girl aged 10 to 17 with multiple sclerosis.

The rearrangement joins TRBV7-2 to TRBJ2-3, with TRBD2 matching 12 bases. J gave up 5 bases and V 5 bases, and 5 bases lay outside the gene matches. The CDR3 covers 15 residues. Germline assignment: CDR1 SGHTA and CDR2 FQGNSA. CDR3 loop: CASSPGLAGLDTQYF. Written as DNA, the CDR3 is TGTGCCAGCAGCCCCGGACTAGCGGGGTTAGATACGCAGTATTTT.

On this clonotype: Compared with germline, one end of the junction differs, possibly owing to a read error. Written as DNA, the CDR3 is TGTGCCAGCAGCCTACGGACAATCCAAGGGACCCAGTACTTC. Protein: CASSLRTIQGTQYF. The rearrangement joins TRBV7-2 to TRBJ2-5, with D possibly matching TRBD1 (5 bases). The V gene's germline CDR1 is SGHTA and CDR2 FQGNSA. CDR3 length: 14 amino acids.

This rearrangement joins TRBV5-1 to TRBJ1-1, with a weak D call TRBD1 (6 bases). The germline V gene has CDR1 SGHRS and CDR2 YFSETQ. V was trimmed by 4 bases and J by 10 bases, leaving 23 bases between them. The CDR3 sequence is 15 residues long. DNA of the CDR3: TGCGCCAGCAGCCAGATCGGGACATCCCAAGCGCGAGCTTTCTTT. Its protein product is CASSQIGTSQARAFF.